What follows are 32 T cell receptor beta chains derived from one specimen sequenced in a study of shared clonotypes between healthy human individuals (dated by TCRdb to 2018 to 2020). Library prep was done by the immunoSEQ multiplex PCR assay. TCRdb limited this immuneACCESS table to in-frame rearrangements with V and J called. A share of clones is missing; checked studies link under half to unresolved V genes, and the rest is unexplained. The sample table contains a few million clones; only one count was recorded for roughly 92% of them. 0.13% to 0.15% of the sample goes to the ten largest clones. Sequenced: naive CD4+ T cells sorted from blood. Taken with the paper, the label for cell subset or site translates to: CD45RA+ positively selected. These receptors originate from a man aged 18 to 35 in good health.

This chain links TRBV6-5 with TRBJ2-7; TRBD2 might be the D (5 bases). CDR3 size: 14 residues. CDR1 MNHEY and CDR2 SVGAGI come from the germline V gene. V dropped 5 bases and J dropped 2 bases, with 13 bases sitting between them. The CDR3 is CASSRGNVAYEQYF. The CDR3 region has the DNA TGTGCCAGCAGTAGAGGGAACGTGGCCTACGAGCAGTACTTC.

This clone was detected once. The V gene is TRBV6-5, the J gene TRBJ2-7; perhaps TRBD2 as D (5 bases). With 2 bases removed from V and 9 bases from J, the gap between germline ends came to 8 bases. Germline V gene lookup returns CDR1 MNHEY and CDR2 SVGAGI. This CDR3 is 11 amino acids long. The CDR3 region has the DNA TGTGCCAGCAGTTACCGGACTTCGCAGTACTTC. As protein: CASSYRTSQYF.

A remark on this clone: Other DNA sequences from this sample encode an identical CDR3 as well. CDR3 coding DNA: TGTGCCAGCAGCCTGACAGGGGGTAATGAAAAACTGTTTTTT. This encodes CASSLTGGNEKLFF. The V gene is TRBV6-6, the J gene TRBJ1-4, with 9 bases that match TRBD1. In germline, CDR1 is MNHNY, CDR2 SVGAGI (reference sequence). J gave up 4 bases and V 6 bases, and 3 bases lay outside the gene matches. This CDR3 has 14 amino acids.

This clone occurred a few times. This chain uses TRBV7-2 with TRBJ1-6, with D maybe TRBD1 (5 bases). V lost 7 bases and J 8 bases, leaving 18 bases between the germline ends. Germline V CDR1 and CDR2: SGHTA, FQGNSA. CDR3 length: 15 residues. The CDR3 sequence: CASITGRQGDSPLHF. DNA of the CDR3: TGTGCCAGCATCACCGGGCGTCAGGGTGATTCACCCCTCCACTTT.

The chain has TRBV21-1 and TRBJ1-5. TRBV21-1 is given as a pseudogene. This CDR3 has 16 amino acids. The CDR3 here is CASSKSRAAVNQPQHF. The CDR3 nucleotides are TGTGCCAGCAGCAAATCTAGGGCGGCAGTTAATCAGCCCCAGCATTTT.

V is TRBV2 and J is TRBJ2-1, with unresolved D. The CDR3 is 14 residues long. Trimming took off 1 base at V and 8 bases at J, with 12 bases between the two ends. Germline V gene lookup returns CDR1 SNHLY and CDR2 FYNNEI. This CDR3 is CASSEGIDRYEQFF. CDR3 sequence (DNA): TGTGCCAGCAGTGAAGGCATAGATAGGTATGAGCAGTTCTTC.

The chain recombines TRBV19 with TRBJ2-1; D is possibly TRBD1 (6 bases). The CDR3 contains 19 residues. Looked up from germline, CDR1 is LNHDA and CDR2 is SQIVND (reference sequence). Trimming left V 6 bases short and J 7 bases short, with 31 bases between. DNA for the CDR3: TGTGCCAGTAGGACTACCTGGACAGCAAACCTTCAAAAGGGGAATGAGCAGTTCTTC. Translated: CASRTTWTANLQKGNEQFF.

The rearrangement uses TRBV9 and TRBJ2-5; 12 bases line up with TRBD2. Germline CDR1 is SGDLS and CDR2 is YYNGEE. V lost 0 bases to trimming and J lost 5 bases; unmatched junction nucleotides: 5. The CDR3 spans 16 residues. The CDR3, as DNA: TGTGCCAGCAGCGTAGGGTCTAGCGGGGGGGCGGAGACCCAGTACTTC. Amino acid sequence: CASSVGSSGGAETQYF.

The rearrangement joins TRBV7-3 to TRBJ2-6; TRBD2 might be the D (5 bases). Germline CDR1 and CDR2: SGHTA and FQGTGA. The CDR3 length is 16 residues. V gave up 4 bases and J gave up 2 bases, with 12 bases separating them. CDR3 bases: TGTGCCAGCAGCTATACCCTCGGGGCTGGGGCCAACGTCCTGACTTTC. Its translation is CASSYTLGAGANVLTF. The full variable domain, its missing parts supplied by reference TRBV7-3 and TRBJ2-6, is GAGVSQTPSNKVTEKGKYVELRCDPISGHTALYWYRQSLGQGPEFLIYFQGTGAADDSGLPNDRFFAVRPEGSVSTLKIQRTERGDSAVYLCASSYTLGAGANVLTFGAGSRLTVL.

The V and J genes are TRBV5-4 and TRBJ2-2; 8 bases map to TRBD1. The V gene's germline CDR1 is SGHNT and CDR2 YYREEE (reference sequence). This CDR3 contains 19 residues. With V trimmed by 0 bases and J by 5 bases, 15 bases remained unmatched. The CDR3: CASSLGSVLEDRETGELFF. The CDR3 region has the DNA TGTGCCAGCAGCTTGGGATCGGTATTAGAGGACAGGGAAACCGGGGAGCTGTTTTTT.

This clone was picked up one time. The V gene is TRBV30, the J gene TRBJ2-7; 10 bases align to TRBD1. Germline assignment: CDR1 GTSNPN and CDR2 SVGIG (reference sequence). The CDR3 sequence is 13 residues long. The ends lost 3 bases at V and 6 bases at J; junction bases unmatched: 5. For the CDR3, the DNA is TGTGCCTGGAGGCCGGGACAGGGGTTCGAGCAGTACTTC. Amino acid sequence: CAWRPGQGFEQYF.

This chain joins TRBV2 and TRBJ2-7, with D maybe TRBD2 (6 bases). The V end lost 6 bases, the J end lost 4 bases, and 13 bases lay between the germline ends. The CDR3 length is 13 residues. Germline CDR1 and CDR2: SNHLY and FYNNEI. As DNA, the CDR3 is TGTGCCAGCAGGCCAACGGGGGTATACGAGCAGTACTTC. Translated: CASRPTGVYEQYF.

V gene TRBV2 combines with J gene TRBJ2-5; 8 nucleotides agree with TRBD2. From germline, CDR1 is SNHLY and CDR2 FYNNEI. J was trimmed by 4 bases and V by 6 bases; bases with no gene match: 16. The CDR3 loop spans 17 amino acids. CDR3 nucleotide sequence: TGTGCCAGCAGCACGCCCATAGGAGCGGGAGTGACAGAGACCCAGTACTTC. Protein product: CASSTPIGAGVTETQYF.

The chain recombines TRBV6-4 with TRBJ2-5, with a possible D match to TRBD2 (5 bases). Germline CDR1 reads MRHNA; CDR2 reads SNTAGT. The CDR3 spans 16 residues. Trimming left V 0 bases short and J 3 bases short, with 14 bases between. CDR3: CASSDSTTRKKETQYF. CDR3 bases: TGTGCCAGCAGTGACTCGACTACTAGAAAAAAAGAGACCCAGTACTTC.

This clone occurred once. The J gene is TRBJ2-2, the V gene TRBV5-6, with D perhaps given as TRBD1 or TRBD2 (7 bases each). Germline V lookup: CDR1 SGHDT, CDR2 YYEEEE. The CDR3 runs 16 residues. V lost 10 bases to trimming and J lost 3 bases, with 22 bases between them. The CDR3 spells CAGLSQGSGDTGELFF. CDR3 nucleotides: TGTGCCGGCCTTTCACAGGGGAGCGGGGACACCGGGGAGCTGTTTTTT.

V is TRBV5-6 and J is TRBJ2-3; 9 nucleotides align to TRBD2. Losses at the gene ends were 4 bases for V and 6 bases for J; bases not matched to a gene: 12. The CDR3 extends over 16 amino acids. Germline V gene sequence: CDR1 SGHDT, CDR2 YYEEEE. The CDR3 sequence: CASSVGLAQLSDTQYF. CDR3 DNA sequence: TGTGCCAGCAGCGTAGGACTAGCGCAACTGTCGGATACGCAGTATTTT.

The chain combines TRBV19 with TRBJ1-5; D remains unclear. Trimming shortened V by 0 bases and J by 5 bases, and 5 bases separated the two germline ends. The CDR3 has 13 amino acids. Germline-derived CDR1 and CDR2 are LNHDA and SQIVND (reference sequence). The CDR3 sequence is CASSIDGHQPQHF. Written as DNA, the CDR3 is TGTGCCAGTAGTATAGACGGTCATCAGCCCCAGCATTTT.

The chain is built from TRBV29-1 and TRBJ1-3, with a possible D match to TRBD1 (5 bases). V lost 6 bases and J 2 bases, leaving 11 bases between the germline ends. The CDR3 covers 13 residues. Germline CDR1 and CDR2: SQVTM and ANQGSEA. The CDR3 loop is CSVALGAGNTIYF. The DNA for the CDR3 is TGCAGCGTCGCACTAGGGGCTGGAAACACCATATATTTT.

The chain combines TRBV6-5 with TRBJ1-2, with 8 bases aligning to TRBD1. With V trimmed by 6 bases and J by 8 bases, 5 bases remained unmatched. This CDR3 is 12 amino acids long. The germline V gene has CDR1 MNHEY and CDR2 SVGAGI. CDR3 nucleotides: TGTGCCAGCAGGACAGGGGAAGGCGGCTACACCTTC. Translating it yields CASRTGEGGYTF.

The chain couples TRBV6-7 to TRBJ2-6; D not resolved. TRBV6-7 counts as an open reading frame of uncertain function. Trimming shortened V by 11 bases and J by 0 bases, and 14 bases separated the two germline ends. This CDR3 region has 15 residues. The CDR3 loop is CAPFRVPSGANVLTF. The CDR3 DNA follows: TGTGCCCCGTTTCGGGTTCCCTCTGGGGCCAACGTCCTGACTTTC.

The chain recombines TRBV27 with TRBJ1-4; a weak D match, TRBD1 (6 bases). The CDR3 loop spans 15 amino acids. V dropped 3 bases and J dropped 0 bases, with 8 bases sitting between them. Germline V gene sequence: CDR1 MNHEY, CDR2 SMNVEV (reference sequence). The CDR3 coding sequence is TGTGCCAGCAGTTTCGGACAGACAACTAATGAAAAACTGTTTTTT. Its protein product is CASSFGQTTNEKLFF. Supplemented by reference TRBV27 and TRBJ1-4, the full variable domain reads EAQVTQNPRYLITVTGKKLTVTCSQNMNHEYMSWYRQDPGLGLRQIYYSMNVEVTDKGDVPEGYKVSRKEKRNFPLILESPSPNQTSLYFCASSFGQTTNEKLFFGSGTQLSVL.

The chain links TRBV29-1 to TRBJ1-2, with 11 positions matching TRBD1. The CDR3 covers 14 residues. Germline V gives CDR1 SQVTM, CDR2 ANQGSEA. Trimming removed 4 bases from V and 5 bases from J; junction bases left unmatched: 6. The chain's CDR3 is CSVGAGQGDYGYTF. For the CDR3, the DNA is TGCAGCGTTGGGGCGGGACAGGGGGATTATGGCTACACCTTC.

The CDR3 is CASSLTDSQETQYF. As DNA, the CDR3 is TGTGCCAGCAGCTTAACGGACAGTCAAGAGACCCAGTACTTC. This chain links TRBV7-9 with TRBJ2-5, with a weak D call TRBD1 (6 bases). This CDR3 region has 14 residues. V lost 2 bases and J 2 bases, leaving 9 bases between the germline ends. In germline, CDR1 is SEHNR, CDR2 FQNEAQ (reference sequence).

The rearrangement uses TRBV2 and TRBJ2-3; 8 bases map to TRBD2. Per germline, CDR1 SNHLY and CDR2 FYNNEI. The J segment lost 2 bases and the V segment lost 11 bases, leaving 9 bases of the junction unmatched. The CDR3 is 14 residues long. The CDR3 is CAELGRGPTDTQYF. CDR3 nucleotide sequence: TGTGCCGAGCTCGGGAGGGGACCCACAGATACGCAGTATTTT.

This clone came up once. This rearrangement joins TRBV5-1 to TRBJ2-5, with 9 bases lining up with TRBD2. CDR1 is SGHRS and CDR2 is YFSETQ in the germline V gene. The CDR3 length is 16 residues. With 0 bases clipped from V and 3 bases from J, the junction kept 6 bases outside the gene matches. CDR3 region: CASSLVGRGGEETQYF. The CDR3 DNA sequence: TGCGCCAGCAGCTTGGTTGGGCGGGGGGGCGAAGAGACCCAGTACTTC.

V usage is TRBV5-6 and J usage is TRBJ2-3; no reliable D call. Germline CDR1 is SGHDT and CDR2 is YYEEEE. Trimming removed 4 bases at V and 4 bases at J, with 22 bases between. This CDR3 spans 17 amino acids. In DNA form, the CDR3 reads TGTGCCAGCAGCCTGCCCCTCAGCAGGAAGGGCGCAGATACGCAGTATTTT. Translating it yields CASSLPLSRKGADTQYF.

This clone was picked up one time. The chain joins TRBV6-6 to TRBJ1-2; D may be TRBD1 (5 bases). This CDR3 has 15 amino acids. Trimming took 6 bases from V and 2 from J, leaving 16 bases between them. Germline CDR1 is MNHNY and CDR2 is SVGAGI (reference sequence). CDR3 in DNA: TGTGCCAGCAGAAACTCGCAGGGACTCAACTATGGCTACACCTTC. Amino acid sequence: CASRNSQGLNYGYTF.

CDR3 sequence: CAISSDRGLADTQYF. The CDR3 nucleotides read TGTGCCATCAGCTCTGACAGGGGGCTGGCAGATACGCAGTATTTT. The rearrangement uses TRBV10-3 and TRBJ2-3; 10 nucleotides agree with TRBD1. CDR3 length equals 15 residues. Per germline, CDR1 ENHRY and CDR2 SYGVKD. The junction had 7 bases not matched to a gene; V was cut back by 6 bases and J by 4 bases.

This clone was seen only once. The V gene is TRBV20-1, the J gene TRBJ2-4; D is possibly TRBD1 (5 bases). V lost 6 bases and J 9 bases, leaving 12 bases between the germline ends. CDR1 is DFQATT and CDR2 is SNEGSKA in the germline V gene (reference sequence). This CDR3 has 11 amino acids. For the CDR3, the DNA is TGCAGTGCCCTCGTTCAGGGCATTCAGTACTTC. Encoded protein: CSALVQGIQYF.

The chain joins TRBV6-4 to TRBJ1-6; D is perhaps TRBD1 (6 bases). In germline, CDR1 is MRHNA, CDR2 SNTAGT. V dropped 5 bases and J dropped 9 bases, with 14 bases sitting between them. The CDR3 consists of 14 residues. The CDR3 region is CASSLTGMGSPLHF. The CDR3 coding sequence is TGTGCCAGCAGTCTCACAGGGATGGGTTCACCCCTCCACTTT.

This chain links TRBV6-5 with TRBJ2-7; tentatively, D is TRBD1 or TRBD2 (5 bases each). The V gene lost 2 bases and the J gene lost 4 bases, with 12 bases spanning the gap. This CDR3 has 14 residues. Germline V gives CDR1 MNHEY, CDR2 SVGAGI. The CDR3 nucleotides are TGTGCCAGCAGTTACGGGACGCCGGTATACGAGCAGTACTTC. Its protein product is CASSYGTPVYEQYF.

The chain combines TRBV21-1 with TRBJ2-5; the table names TRBD1, a call not compared with the DNA. TRBV21-1 is deemed a pseudogene. There are 13 residues in the CDR3. The CDR3 sequence is CASSKRGSETQYF. The CDR3 region has the DNA TGTGCCAGCAGCAAAAGGGGGAGTGAGACCCAGTACTTC.